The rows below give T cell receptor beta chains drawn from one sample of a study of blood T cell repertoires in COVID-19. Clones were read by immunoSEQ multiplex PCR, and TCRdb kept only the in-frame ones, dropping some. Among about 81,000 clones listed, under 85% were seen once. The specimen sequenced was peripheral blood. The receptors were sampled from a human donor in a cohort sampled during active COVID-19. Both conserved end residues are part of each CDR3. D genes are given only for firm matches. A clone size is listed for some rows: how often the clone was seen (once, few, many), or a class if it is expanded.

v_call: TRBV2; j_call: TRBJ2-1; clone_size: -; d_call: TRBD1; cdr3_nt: TGTGCCAGCAGAGACAGGGGGCGCGATGAGCAGTTCTTC; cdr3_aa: CASRDRGRDEQFF
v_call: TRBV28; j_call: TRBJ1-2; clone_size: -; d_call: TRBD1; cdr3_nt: TGTGCCAGCAAAACGGCGCAGGGGGCTATCGGCTACACCTTC; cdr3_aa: CASKTAQGAIGYTF
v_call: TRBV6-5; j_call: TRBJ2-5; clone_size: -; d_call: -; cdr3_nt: TGTGCCAGCAGTCTAAAGACCCAGTACTTC; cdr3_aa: CASSLKTQYF
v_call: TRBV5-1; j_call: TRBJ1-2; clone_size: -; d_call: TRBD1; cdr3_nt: TGCGCCTCACAGGGGATTTCTGGCTACACCTTC; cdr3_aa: CASQGISGYTF
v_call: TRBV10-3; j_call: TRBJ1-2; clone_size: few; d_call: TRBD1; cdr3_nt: TGTGCCATCATTGACTGGGACAGGGTCACCCCCTGGAACTATGGCTACACCTTC; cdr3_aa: CAIIDWDRVTPWNYGYTF
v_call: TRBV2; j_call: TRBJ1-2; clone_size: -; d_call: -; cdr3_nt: TGTGCCAACCTAGAGGCCAGGGTAGGCTATGGCTACACCTTC; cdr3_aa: CANLEARVGYGYTF
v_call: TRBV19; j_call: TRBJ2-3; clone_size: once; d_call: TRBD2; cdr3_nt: TGTGCCAGTAGTATCTTAGCGGGGGCTAGCACAGATACGCAGTATTTT; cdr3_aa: CASSILAGASTDTQYF
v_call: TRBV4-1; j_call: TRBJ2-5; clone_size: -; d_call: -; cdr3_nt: TGCGCCAGCAGGTTTCGGCCCGACACTCAAGAGACCCAGTACTTC; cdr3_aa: CASRFRPDTQETQYF
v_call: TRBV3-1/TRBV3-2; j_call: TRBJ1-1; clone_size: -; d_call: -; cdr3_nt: TGTGCCAGCAGCCAACGATTAAGAGGCACTGAAGCTTTCTTT; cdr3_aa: CASSQRLRGTEAFF
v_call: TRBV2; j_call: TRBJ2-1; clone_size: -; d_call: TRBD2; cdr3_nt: TGTGCCAGCAGTAACAGCGGGAGCTCCTACAATGAGCAGTTCTTC; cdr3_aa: CASSNSGSSYNEQFF
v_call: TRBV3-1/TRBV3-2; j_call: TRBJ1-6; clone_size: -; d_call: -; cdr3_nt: TGTGCCAGCAGCCCGCGTCTAGGGGAAACCCTCCACTTT; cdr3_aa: CASSPRLGETLHF
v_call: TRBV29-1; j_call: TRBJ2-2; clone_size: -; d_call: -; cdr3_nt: TGCAGCGTTGAGCGTCACGGGGAGCTGTTTTTT; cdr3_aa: CSVERHGELFF
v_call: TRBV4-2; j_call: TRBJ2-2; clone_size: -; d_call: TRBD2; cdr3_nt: TGTGCCAGCAGCCATGGGACTAGCGGGGGGTCGGCGAACACCGGGGAGCTGTTTTTT; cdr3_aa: CASSHGTSGGSANTGELFF
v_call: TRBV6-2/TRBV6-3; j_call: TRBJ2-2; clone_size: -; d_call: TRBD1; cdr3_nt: TGTGCCAGCAGTCCCGGGACAGGGATGGCCGGGGAGCTGTTTTTT; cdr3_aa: CASSPGTGMAGELFF
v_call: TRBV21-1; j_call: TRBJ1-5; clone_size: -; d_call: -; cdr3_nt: TGTGCCAGCAGCAAAGCAGCAGTCCGGCGGACAGGGCCCAATCAGCCCCAGCATTTT; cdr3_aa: CASSKAAVRRTGPNQPQHF
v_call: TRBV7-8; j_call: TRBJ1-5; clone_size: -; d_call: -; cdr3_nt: TGTGCCAGCAGCTTAGAGGGTCCAGGGGCGATAGGAAATCAGCCCCAGCATTTT; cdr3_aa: CASSLEGPGAIGNQPQHF
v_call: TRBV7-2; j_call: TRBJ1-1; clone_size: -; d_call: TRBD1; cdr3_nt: TGTGCCAGCAGCTGGGGACAGATGAACACTGAAGCTTTCTTT; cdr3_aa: CASSWGQMNTEAFF
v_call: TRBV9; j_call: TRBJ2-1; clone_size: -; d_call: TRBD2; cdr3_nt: TGTGCCAGCAGCGTAGGTCCGAGCGGGGGGCCCATTATTCGCAATGAGCAGTTCTTC; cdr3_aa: CASSVGPSGGPIIRNEQFF
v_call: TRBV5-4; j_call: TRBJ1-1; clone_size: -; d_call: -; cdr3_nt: TGTGCCAGCTCGTACTTAACGAGGTTGGACACTGAAGCTTTCTTT; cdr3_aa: CASSYLTRLDTEAFF
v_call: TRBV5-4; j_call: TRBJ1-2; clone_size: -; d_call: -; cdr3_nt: TGTGCCAGCAGCTTGGACACGCAGTATGGCTACACCTTC; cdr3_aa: CASSLDTQYGYTF
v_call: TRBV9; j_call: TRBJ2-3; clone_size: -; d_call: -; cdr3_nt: TGTGCCAGCAGCGGTAGTAGCACAGATACGCAGTATTTT; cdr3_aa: CASSGSSTDTQYF
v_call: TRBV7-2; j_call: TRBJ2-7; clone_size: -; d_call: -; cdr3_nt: TGTGCCAGCAGCCCCAGGAGGGATAGCTCCTACGAGCAGTACTTC; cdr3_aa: CASSPRRDSSYEQYF
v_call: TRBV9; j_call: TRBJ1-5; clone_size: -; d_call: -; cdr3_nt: TGTGCCAGCAGCGTGGGACTGACGAATCAGCCCCAGCATTTT; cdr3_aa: CASSVGLTNQPQHF
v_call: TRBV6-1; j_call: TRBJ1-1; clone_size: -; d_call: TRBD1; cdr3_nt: TGTGCCAGCAGTGAGTGGGGACAGATGAACACTGAAGCTTTCTTT; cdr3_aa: CASSEWGQMNTEAFF
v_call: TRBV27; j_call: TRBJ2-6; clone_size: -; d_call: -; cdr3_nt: TGTGCCAGCAGGGGAAGGACAGCCGTCTACTCTGGGGCCAACGTCCTGACTTTC; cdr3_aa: CASRGRTAVYSGANVLTF
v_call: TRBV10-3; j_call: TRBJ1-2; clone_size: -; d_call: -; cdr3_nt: TGTGCCATCAGTGAGGGATCTGGGCAGGTATATGGCTACACCTTC; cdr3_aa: CAISEGSGQVYGYTF
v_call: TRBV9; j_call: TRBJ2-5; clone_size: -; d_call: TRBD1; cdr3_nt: TGTGCCACGGACAGGGATGGGGTTTGGGAAGAGACCCAGTACTTC; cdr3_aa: CATDRDGVWEETQYF
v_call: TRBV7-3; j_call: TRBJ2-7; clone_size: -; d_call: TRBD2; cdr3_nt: TGTGCCAGCAGCCCATCACTAGCGGAGTTTTACGAGCAGTACTTC; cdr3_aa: CASSPSLAEFYEQYF